The 28 T cell receptor beta chains reported below all come from one sample, sequenced in a study of T cell clonotyping in hematopoietic cell transplantation. The protocol was immunoSEQ multiplex PCR, while the TCRdb copy is restricted to in-frame clones and leaves out a portion. The sample records about 41,000 clones, 95% being singletons. The sequenced material came from peripheral blood mononuclear cells. Receptor source: a man aged 25-40 years in good health. Some clones in this sample may be carry-over from other donors' samples.

CDR3 region: CASSLTATNYGYTF. CDR3 DNA sequence: TGCGCCAGCAGCTTGACAGCTACTAACTATGGCTACACCTTC. The chain combines TRBV5-1 with TRBJ1-2; D is unresolved. The V gene's germline CDR1 is SGHRS and CDR2 YFSETQ. Between the trimmed V and J ends, which lost 1 base and 0 bases, there was a span of 7 bases. CDR3 length: 14 residues.

The rearrangement uses TRBV11-3 and TRBJ2-6, with D perhaps TRBD1 (6 bases). The CDR3 loop spans 18 amino acids. CDR1 is SGHNT and CDR2 is YENEEA in the germline V gene. The V end lost 0 bases, the J end lost 1 base, and 13 bases lay between the germline ends. CDR3 amino acids: CASSLDGTPRSGANVLTF. In DNA, the CDR3 is TGTGCCAGCAGCTTAGATGGGACACCTAGATCTGGGGCCAACGTCCTGACTTTC.

The chain uses TRBV11-3 and TRBJ2-1, with 9 nucleotides matching TRBD2. The germline gives CDR1 SGHNT, CDR2 YENEEA. This CDR3 contains 16 residues. The ends lost 0 bases at V and 8 bases at J; junction bases unmatched: 8. The CDR3, as DNA: TGTGCCAGCAGCTTAGATCGCGGCGGGAGGGCGGATGAGCAGTTCTTC. As protein: CASSLDRGGRADEQFF.

J is TRBJ1-3 and V is TRBV7-9; unclear D gene. The CDR3 sequence is 15 residues long. The germline V gene has CDR1 SEHNR and CDR2 FQNEAQ (reference sequence). V lost 6 bases, J lost 3 bases, and 15 bases lay in between. The CDR3 protein is CASSEWGESGNTIYF. CDR3 nucleotide sequence: TGTGCCAGCAGTGAATGGGGTGAGAGTGGAAACACCATATATTTT.

The V and J genes are TRBV4-1 and TRBJ2-1; D is unclear. The CDR3 totals 13 residues. Germline CDR1 is MGHRA and CDR2 is YSYEKL. Deletions cut 3 bases from V and 4 bases from J, with 7 bases between. CDR3: CASSHLPYNEQFF. CDR3 bases: TGCGCCAGCAGCCACCTCCCTTACAATGAGCAGTTCTTC.

This chain uses TRBV19 with TRBJ2-2; TRBD2 agrees at 9 bases. V lost 3 bases to trimming and J lost 7 bases; unmatched junction nucleotides: 9. Per germline, CDR1 LNHDA and CDR2 SQIVND (reference sequence). The CDR3 extends over 16 amino acids. This chain's CDR3 is CASSMRAGGQDGELFF. CDR3 nucleotides: TGTGCCAGTAGTATGAGGGCGGGGGGGCAAGACGGGGAGCTGTTTTTT.

The sample holds one count of this clone. The CDR3 is CASSTTAVGNQPQHF. CDR3 nucleotides: TGTGCCAGCAGCACGACCGCAGTGGGCAATCAGCCCCAGCATTTT. V is TRBV7-9 and J is TRBJ1-5, with D hard to call. Germline CDR1 and CDR2: SEHNR and FQNEAQ (reference sequence). V gave up 5 bases and J gave up 2 bases, with 13 bases separating them. This CDR3 comprises 15 residues.

For this clone: The same CDR3 can be traced to other DNA sequences in this sample. V gene TRBV6-4 combines with J gene TRBJ2-3, with a possible D match to TRBD2 (6 bases). Germline V lookup: CDR1 MRHNA, CDR2 SNTAGT. Deletions cut 2 bases from V and 1 base from J, with 10 bases between. The length of the CDR3 is 15 residues. The CDR3 region is CASSDRGLGTDTQYF. The CDR3 DNA reads as TGTGCCAGCAGTGACCGGGGGTTGGGCACAGATACGCAGTATTTT.

This chain connects TRBV6-6 to TRBJ2-3; unclear D gene. Trimming removed 5 bases at V and 2 bases at J, with 11 bases between. CDR1 is MNHNY, CDR2 SVGAGI, per germline (reference sequence). The CDR3 sequence is 14 residues long. The CDR3 here is CASSGQSPTDTQYF. The CDR3 DNA reads as TGTGCCAGCAGTGGGCAGAGCCCCACAGATACGCAGTATTTT.

The J gene is TRBJ1-5, the V gene TRBV5-1; 9 nucleotides line up with TRBD1. Losses at the gene ends were 4 bases for V and 7 bases for J; bases not matched to a gene: 6. The length of the CDR3 is 14 residues. Germline CDR1 is SGHRS and CDR2 is YFSETQ. The CDR3 loop is CASSLGQGSQPQHF. For the CDR3, the DNA is TGCGCCAGCAGCCTTGGACAGGGGAGCCAGCCCCAGCATTTT.

The genes are TRBV14 and TRBJ1-4; D gene unclear. Deletions cut 2 bases from V and 8 bases from J, with 12 bases between. In germline, CDR1 is SGHDN, CDR2 FVKESK. This CDR3 is 14 amino acids long. CDR3 bases: TGTGCCAGCAGCCAACTGGCCGGGAACGAAAAACTGTTTTTT. Protein product: CASSQLAGNEKLFF.

The chain couples TRBV7-3 to TRBJ1-1; possibly TRBD1 for D (5 bases). The CDR3 sequence is 12 residues long. V lost 5 bases and J 8 bases, leaving 12 bases between the germline ends. Germline V gene data show CDR1 as SGHTA and CDR2 as FQGTGA. CDR3 sequence: CASSPGSTEAFF. The CDR3 DNA reads TGTGCCAGCAGCCCAGGGTCTACGGAAGCTTTCTTT.

The rearrangement uses TRBV7-2 and TRBJ2-7; 7 nucleotides align to TRBD1. V trimming: 5 bases; J trimming: 2 bases; junction bases outside the gene matches: 6. There are 14 residues in the CDR3. The germline CDR1 and CDR2 sequences are SGHTA and FQGNSA. This CDR3 reads CASSHSGGTYEQYF. The CDR3 DNA sequence: TGTGCCAGCAGCCATTCAGGGGGAACCTACGAGCAGTACTTC. The variable domain in full, with the rest retrieved from reference TRBV7-2 and TRBJ2-7, is GAGVSQSPSNKVTEKGKDVELRCDPISGHTALYWYRQSLGQGLEFLIYFQGNSAPDKSGLPSDRFSAERTGGSVSTLTIQRTQQEDSAVYLCASSHSGGTYEQYFGPGTRLTVT.

The gene calls are TRBV4-1 and TRBJ1-2; perhaps TRBD1 as D (5 bases). V shed 2 bases and J shed 8 bases, with 21 bases lying between them. Germline V gene data show CDR1 as MGHRA and CDR2 as YSYEKL. This CDR3 has 16 residues. The CDR3: CASSQNDIGTWEGYTF. DNA of the CDR3: TGCGCCAGCAGCCAAAATGATATTGGGACTTGGGAAGGCTACACCTTC.

V gene TRBV25-1 combines with J gene TRBJ1-6; tentative D call: TRBD1 (6 bases). V gave up 3 bases and J gave up 2 bases, with 8 bases separating them. Germline loops: CDR1 MGHDK, CDR2 SYGVNS. This CDR3 has 15 residues. The CDR3 here is CASSDRDTYNSPLHF. DNA for the CDR3: TGTGCCAGCAGTGACAGGGACACCTATAATTCACCCCTCCACTTT.

The chain couples TRBV11-2 to TRBJ1-6; 9 bases are shared with TRBD1. The CDR3 extends over 14 amino acids. The junction had 7 bases not matched to a gene; V was cut back by 8 bases and J by 8 bases. Germline values: CDR1 SGHAT, CDR2 FQNNGV. The CDR3 here is CASGGTGRDSPLHF. In nucleotides, the CDR3 is TGTGCCAGCGGGGGGACAGGGCGGGATTCACCCCTCCACTTT.

The V gene is TRBV5-6, the J gene TRBJ1-2; D not resolved. The V gene's germline CDR1 is SGHDT and CDR2 YYEEEE. Trimming shortened V by 4 bases and J by 8 bases, and 15 bases separated the two germline ends. There are 13 residues in the CDR3. Written as DNA, the CDR3 is TGTGCCAGCAGCGCTGCTGGCCCTAGGGGCTACACCTTC. This gives the protein CASSAAGPRGYTF.

The chain recombines TRBV5-6 with TRBJ2-7; 7 bases match TRBD1. V shed 5 bases, J shed 7 bases, and the junction held 9 bases outside the gene matches. This CDR3 has 13 amino acids. The V gene's germline CDR1 is SGHDT and CDR2 YYEEEE. The CDR3 spells CASSYTTGLEQYF. CDR3 bases: TGTGCCAGCAGTTACACGACAGGGCTTGAGCAGTACTTC. The full variable domain, completed using reference TRBV5-6 and TRBJ2-7, is DAGVTQSPTHLIKTRGQQVTLRCSPKSGHDTVSWYQQALGQGPQFIFQYYEEEERQRGNFPDRFSGHQFPNYSSELNVNALLLGDSALYLCASSYTTGLEQYFGPGTRLTVT.

The chain joins TRBV27 to TRBJ2-6; maybe TRBD1 (5 bases). From germline, CDR1 is MNHEY and CDR2 SMNVEV (reference sequence). CDR3 length equals 19 residues. Trimming took 4 bases from V and 0 from J, leaving 19 bases between them. The CDR3 sequence is CASSSAYYLTGSGANVLTF. DNA of the CDR3: TGTGCCAGCAGTTCGGCCTACTACCTCACAGGCTCTGGGGCCAACGTCCTGACTTTC.

The chain is built from TRBV7-9 and TRBJ1-1; D ambiguous. The germline gives CDR1 SEHNR, CDR2 FQNEAQ (reference sequence). The CDR3 length is 12 residues. Trimming took off 2 bases at V and 4 bases at J, with 5 bases between the two ends. The CDR3: CASSLSGTEAFF. The CDR3 DNA follows: TGTGCCAGCAGCTTAAGCGGCACTGAAGCTTTCTTT.

The V and J genes are TRBV5-1 and TRBJ2-5; no clear D gene. CDR1 SGHRS and CDR2 YFSETQ come from the germline V gene. CDR3 length: 13 amino acids. Trimming cost V 4 bases and J 5 bases, with 12 bases left between them. CDR3 sequence reads: CASSLPSGETQYF. The CDR3 region has the DNA TGCGCCAGCAGCCTCCCCTCCGGGGAGACCCAGTACTTC.

The chain uses TRBV11-3 and TRBJ1-1; TRBD1 matches 8 bases. Germline loops: CDR1 SGHNT, CDR2 YENEEA. This CDR3 is built from 14 residues. Unmatched junction bases numbered 5, after V lost 4 bases and J lost 4 bases. The CDR3 protein is CASSSGGEGTEAFF. The CDR3 DNA reads as TGTGCCAGCAGCTCAGGGGGCGAGGGCACTGAAGCTTTCTTT.

This clone was seen a single time. This chain links TRBV7-9 with TRBJ2-3, with D tentatively TRBD2 (6 bases). The germline V gene encodes CDR1 SEHNR and CDR2 FQNEAQ (reference sequence). V shed 5 bases and J shed 3 bases, with 15 bases lying between them. The CDR3 has 15 residues. In DNA, the CDR3 is TGTGCCAGCAGCCGCCTGAACGCGGGGACAGATACGCAGTATTTT. Translated: CASSRLNAGTDTQYF.

V is TRBV10-1 and J is TRBJ1-5; D not resolved. Germline CDR1 and CDR2: WNHNN and SYGVQD (reference sequence). The V end lost 2 bases, the J end lost 5 bases, and 7 bases lay between the germline ends. This CDR3 is built from 13 residues. The CDR3 sequence is CASSEGLYQPQHF. The DNA for the CDR3 is TGCGCCAGCAGTGAGGGTCTTTATCAGCCCCAGCATTTT.

This chain uses TRBV11-2 with TRBJ2-1; the D is unclear. The V and J ends lost 1 base and 10 bases respectively, with 14 bases between them. The CDR3 extends over 14 amino acids. CDR1 SGHAT and CDR2 FQNNGV come from the germline V gene. The CDR3 sequence: CASSLGGVLGEQFF. The CDR3 DNA follows: TGTGCCAGCAGCTTAGGCGGCGTCCTAGGGGAGCAGTTCTTC.

This clone was counted once. CDR3 sequence reads: CASSLGGAAEAFF. The CDR3 region has the DNA TGTGCCAGCAGCTTAGGGGGCGCCGCTGAAGCTTTCTTT. The V call is TRBV11-2, the J call TRBJ1-1; the D gene is possibly TRBD1 (5 bases). Trimming pared 1 base from V and 6 bases from J, leaving 9 bases between. Germline CDR1 reads SGHAT; CDR2 reads FQNNGV. The CDR3 contains 13 residues.

The chain couples TRBV27 to TRBJ2-3, with 10 bases lining up with TRBD2. The V gene end was trimmed by 3 bases and the J gene end by 5 bases; junction bases not matched to a gene: 14. CDR1 and CDR2 from the germline V gene are MNHEY and SMNVEV (reference sequence). This CDR3 is 18 amino acids long. Here the CDR3 DNA reads TGTGCCAGCAGTTTTCGGCTAGCGGGGGCCTTCGAGGGAGATACGCAGTATTTT. It specifies CASSFRLAGAFEGDTQYF.

This chain uses TRBV7-2 with TRBJ2-7; 9 nucleotides align to TRBD2. Germline V CDR1 and CDR2: SGHTA, FQGNSA. The CDR3 is 13 amino acids. Trimming cost V 9 bases and J 2 bases; bases outside gene matches: 5. CDR3 loop: CARKLAGTYEQYF. The CDR3 coding sequence is TGTGCCAGGAAGCTAGCGGGAACCTACGAGCAGTACTTC.